This entry lists 21 T cell receptor beta chains sequenced from one sample in a study of control samples from healthy donors and cancer patients. Sequencing used immunoSEQ multiplex PCR; TCRdb keeps in-frame clones, though not all of them. The sample shows thousands of clones, 84% of them seen only once. Sample: formalin-fixed, paraffin-embedded tissue. The receptors here all came from a female donor with lung cancer.

This chain uses TRBV7-2 with TRBJ1-1; 7 positions match TRBD1. The CDR3 runs to 15 residues. With 3 bases clipped from V and 0 bases from J, the junction kept 4 bases outside the gene matches. Germline CDR1 SGHTA, CDR2 FQGNSA. The CDR3 DNA reads TGTGCCAGCAGCTTCGTGGGACAGATGAACACTGAAGCTTTCTTT. This codes for CASSFVGQMNTEAFF.

This clone was seen once. The chain has TRBV7-2 and TRBJ2-2; maybe TRBD1 (6 bases). Trimming removed 5 bases at V and 4 bases at J, with 14 bases between. The CDR3 contains 15 residues. Germline V lookup: CDR1 SGHTA, CDR2 FQGNSA. CDR3 residues: CASSIPGTITGELFF. As DNA, the CDR3 is TGTGCCAGCAGCATACCCGGGACAATCACCGGGGAGCTGTTTTTT. Using reference TRBV7-2 and TRBJ2-2 for the parts outside the CDR3, the full variable domain is GAGVSQSPSNKVTEKGKDVELRCDPISGHTALYWYRQSLGQGLEFLIYFQGNSAPDKSGLPSDRFSAERTGGSVSTLTIQRTQQEDSAVYLCASSIPGTITGELFFGEGSRLTVL.

The chain is built from TRBV2 and TRBJ1-5; a possible D gene is TRBD1 (6 bases). Germline CDR1 SNHLY, CDR2 FYNNEI. The V end was cut by 7 bases, the J end by 4 bases, with 14 bases between. CDR3 size: 14 residues. In nucleotides, the CDR3 is TGTGCCAGCACTAGGGGGGAGCAGAATCAGCCCCAGCATTTT. Amino acids: CASTRGEQNQPQHF.

V and J are TRBV9 and TRBJ2-3; 8 nucleotides match TRBD2. The germline V gene has CDR1 SGDLS and CDR2 YYNGEE. CDR3 length equals 16 residues. With 0 bases clipped from V and 2 bases from J, the junction kept 5 bases outside the gene matches. CDR3 protein: CASSVGSGGFTDTQYF. The CDR3 nucleotides read TGTGCCAGCAGCGTAGGGAGCGGGGGTTTCACAGATACGCAGTATTTT. The entire variable domain, with the rest obtained from reference TRBV9 and TRBJ2-3, is as follows: DSGVTQTPKHLITATGQRVTLRCSPRSGDLSVYWYQQSLDQGLQFLIQYYNGEERAKGNILERFSAQQFPDLHSELNLSSLELGDSALYFCASSVGSGGFTDTQYFGPGTRLTVL.

This clone was detected only a few times. The chain joins TRBV12-5 to TRBJ1-1; D perhaps matches TRBD1 (5 bases). This CDR3 is built from 16 residues. V gave up 1 base and J gave up 4 bases, with 16 bases separating them. CDR1 is LGHNT, CDR2 FRNRAP, per germline. The CDR3 loop is CASGLDGRGGGTEAFF. CDR3 sequence (DNA): TGTGCTAGTGGTTTGGACGGTAGGGGCGGCGGCACTGAAGCTTTCTTT.

The V gene is TRBV28, the J gene TRBJ1-1, with D unclear. V lost 5 bases and J lost 4, with 14 bases in between. This CDR3 is built from 14 residues. The germline CDR1 and CDR2 sequences are MDHEN and SYDVKM. In DNA form, the CDR3 reads TGTGCCAGCAGTAAGGTAGTAAAAGTCACTGAAGCTTTCTTT. Its protein is CASSKVVKVTEAFF.

The chain uses TRBV19 and TRBJ1-2; D uncertain. Germline CDR1 is LNHDA and CDR2 is SQIVND (reference sequence). V lost 5 bases and J lost 4, with 17 bases in between. The CDR3 contains 15 residues. CDR3 residues: CASSAARTRSYGYTF. Here the CDR3 DNA reads TGTGCCAGTAGTGCCGCCCGGACGCGTTCCTATGGCTACACCTTC. Drawing the rest from reference TRBV19 and TRBJ1-2, the complete variable domain is DGGITQSPKYLFRKEGQNVTLSCEQNLNHDAMYWYRQDPGQGLRLIYYSQIVNDFQKGDIAEGYSVSREKKESFPLTVTSAQKNPTAFYLCASSAARTRSYGYTFGSGTRLTVV.

This clone was seen a single time. This chain joins TRBV10-1 and TRBJ1-3; TRBD1 agrees at 7 bases. V shed 6 bases, J shed 0 bases, and the junction held 5 bases outside the gene matches. The CDR3 contains 15 residues. The germline CDR1 and CDR2 sequences are WNHNN and SYGVQD (reference sequence). The CDR3 DNA reads as TGCGCCAGCAGGGGGGGACAGAACTCTGGAAACACCATATATTTT. Its protein product is CASRGGQNSGNTIYF.

The chain combines TRBV29-1 with TRBJ2-7; TRBD2 matches 8 bases. The CDR3 runs to 13 residues. The germline gives CDR1 SQVTM, CDR2 ANQGSEA. The ends lost 6 bases at V and 5 bases at J; junction bases unmatched: 9. This chain's CDR3 is CSVRSGRANEQYF. CDR3 bases: TGCAGCGTGAGGAGCGGGAGAGCAAACGAGCAGTACTTC.

CDR3 DNA: TGTGCCAGCGCGTCAGGGGGGTCCTACAATGAGCAGTTCTTC. Its translation is CASASGGSYNEQFF. This sequence joins TRBV6-4 and TRBJ2-1, with a possible D match to TRBD1 (7 bases). CDR1 and CDR2 from the germline V gene are MRHNA and SNTAGT. CDR3 length: 14 amino acids. Deletions cut 8 bases from V and 1 base from J, with 12 bases between.

V and J are TRBV7-8 and TRBJ2-4, with TRBD2 matching 15 bases. After removal of 2 bases from V and 3 bases from J, the junction contained 14 bases not matched to a gene. The length of the CDR3 is 21 residues. Germline loops: CDR1 SGHVS, CDR2 FQNEAQ. The CDR3 nucleotides read TGTGCCAGCAGCTTACCCCACGGACTAGCGGGAGGGGGGTATGTCAAAAACATTCAGTACTTC. This gives the protein CASSLPHGLAGGGYVKNIQYF.

The V gene is TRBV27, the J gene TRBJ2-1; D gene unclear. Germline V gene sequence: CDR1 MNHEY, CDR2 SMNVEV (reference sequence). The CDR3 sequence is 10 residues long. The V end lost 6 bases, the J end lost 10 bases, and 7 bases lay between the germline ends. CDR3 coding DNA: TGTGCCAGCAGCCCCGGGGAGCAGTTCTTC. The encoded protein is CASSPGEQFF.

J is TRBJ1-1 and V is TRBV6-5; D is unresolved. CDR1 and CDR2 from the germline V gene are MNHEY and SVGAGI. The CDR3 contains 13 residues. V lost 2 bases and J lost 1, with 5 bases in between. The CDR3 loop is CASSYSQNTEAFF. The CDR3 nucleotides read TGTGCCAGCAGTTACAGCCAGAACACTGAAGCTTTCTTT.

With regard to this clone: At one end, the junction sequence differs from germline, possibly due to a read error. The J gene is TRBJ1-2, the V gene TRBV11-2, with D maybe TRBD1 (6 bases). The V gene's germline CDR1 is SGHAT and CDR2 FQNNGV. The CDR3 is 14 residues long. Here the CDR3 reads CASNLQGSKYGYTF. For the CDR3, the DNA is TGTGCCAGCAACTTACAGGGCTCTAAGTATGGCTACACCTTC.

The genes are TRBV7-9 and TRBJ1-5; D call uncertain. Trimming took off 1 base at V and 9 bases at J, with 7 bases between the two ends. Germline V CDR1 and CDR2: SEHNR, FQNEAQ (reference sequence). This CDR3 contains 12 residues. The DNA of the CDR3 is TGTGCCAGCAGCTTAGAGGTTGGGCCCCAGCATTTT. It is translated as CASSLEVGPQHF.

This clone was seen only once. V and J are TRBV28 and TRBJ2-3, with 7 bases matching TRBD1. V shed 7 bases and J 3 bases; nucleotides not matched to a gene: 13. CDR3 size: 16 residues. From germline, CDR1 is MDHEN and CDR2 SYDVKM. DNA of the CDR3: TGTGCCAGCAAGGGAGAGGGGGCCGGTAGTACAGATACGCAGTATTTT. Its translation: CASKGEGAGSTDTQYF.

The V gene is TRBV27, the J gene TRBJ1-5; D remains unclear. The germline CDR1 and CDR2 sequences are MNHEY and SMNVEV (reference sequence). V was pared by 6 bases and J by 1 base, with 16 bases between. The CDR3 runs 16 residues. The CDR3 spells CASSPDNSGSNQPQHF. DNA of the CDR3: TGTGCCAGCAGCCCTGACAATTCGGGAAGCAATCAGCCCCAGCATTTT.

This clone was counted between two and nine times. V gene TRBV6-6 combines with J gene TRBJ2-1; TRBD2 aligns across 7 bases. This CDR3 contains 13 residues. Germline trimming cut 7 bases from V and 7 bases from J; bases unmatched to any gene: 7. The germline V gene encodes CDR1 MNHNY and CDR2 SVGAGI (reference sequence). The CDR3 sequence is CASMGGSANEQFF. CDR3 coding DNA: TGTGCCAGCATGGGCGGGAGCGCGAATGAGCAGTTCTTC.

The genes are TRBV28 and TRBJ2-7; possibly TRBD2 for D (5 bases). Trimming took off 2 bases at V and 6 bases at J, with 8 bases between the two ends. Germline CDR1 is MDHEN and CDR2 is SYDVKM. The CDR3 spans 12 residues. CDR3 residues: CASSLASFEQYF. The DNA for the CDR3 is TGTGCCAGCAGTTTAGCTAGCTTCGAGCAGTACTTC.

This chain links TRBV7-9 with TRBJ1-1, with a possible D match to TRBD1 (5 bases). This CDR3 has 13 amino acids. Germline V gene data show CDR1 as SEHNR and CDR2 as FQNEAQ (reference sequence). Trimming removed 5 bases at V and 11 bases at J, with 18 bases between. The CDR3, as DNA: TGTGCCAGCAGCGCCTTGGGGGGGAACAAGGCTTTCTTT. Residues: CASSALGGNKAFF.

A single count supports this clone. V and J are TRBV7-6 and TRBJ2-5, with D possibly being TRBD2 (6 bases). The CDR3 runs 16 residues. V lost 0 bases, J lost 4 bases, and 15 bases lay in between. Germline CDR1 reads SGHVS; CDR2 reads FNYEAQ. The CDR3, as DNA: TGTGCCAGCAGCTTAGCGCCATCAGCGGGTGGAGAGACCCAGTACTTC. Its protein is CASSLAPSAGGETQYF.